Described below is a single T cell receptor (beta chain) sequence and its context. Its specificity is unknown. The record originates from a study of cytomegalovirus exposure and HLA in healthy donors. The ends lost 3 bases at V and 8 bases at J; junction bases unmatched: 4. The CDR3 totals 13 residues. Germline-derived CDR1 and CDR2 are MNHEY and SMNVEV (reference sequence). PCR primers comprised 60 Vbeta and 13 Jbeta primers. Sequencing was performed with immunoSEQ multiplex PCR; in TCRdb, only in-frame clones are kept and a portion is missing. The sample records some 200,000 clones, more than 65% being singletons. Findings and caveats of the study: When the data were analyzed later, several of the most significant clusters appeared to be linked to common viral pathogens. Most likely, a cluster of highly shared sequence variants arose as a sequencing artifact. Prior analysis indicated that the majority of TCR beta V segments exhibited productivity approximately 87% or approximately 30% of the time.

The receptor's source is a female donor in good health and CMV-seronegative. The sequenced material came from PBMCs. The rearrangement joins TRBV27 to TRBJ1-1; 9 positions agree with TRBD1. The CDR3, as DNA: TGTGCCAGCAGTTTTACAGGGGGCTTCGAAGCTTTCTTT. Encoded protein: CASSFTGGFEAFF.